This T cell receptor (beta chain) was obtained from a study of cytomegalovirus exposure and HLA in healthy donors. This clone was observed a few times. The PCR was carried out with 60 Vbeta primers and 13 Jbeta primers. TCRdb's copy holds only in-frame clones and misses some; the assay was immunoSEQ multiplex PCR. The sample lists fewer than 150,000 clones, about 76% occurring once. This CDR3 is 14 amino acids long. Trimming took 0 bases from V and 2 from J, leaving 7 bases between them. The germline gives CDR1 LNHDA, CDR2 SQIVND (reference sequence). V gene TRBV19 combines with J gene TRBJ1-2; D unresolved. Sequencing used PBMCs. The TCR sequence derives from a man in his late teens or twenties in good health and CMV-seronegative. The CDR3 sequence is CASSIERANYGYTF. DNA of the CDR3: TGTGCCAGTAGTATAGAAAGAGCAAACTATGGCTACACCTTC.